This is a list of T cell receptor beta chains from one sample in a study of CD8 T cells in ankylosing spondylitis. TCRdb re-called the 5' RACE reads through MiXCR, storing one row per CDR3 protein. The repertoire includes approximately 240,000 distinct CDR3 sequences, roughly 25% of them detected once, and roughly 0.6% sits in the top ten. Sequenced material: blood, either unsorted or a sorted T cell fraction (not recorded which). These receptors were collected from a male donor with ankylosing spondylitis or in good health (not recorded which). CDR3s include the opening cysteine and the closing phenylalanine or tryptophan. The D gene is left open where the match is weak. Size values are once, few and many counts, or a class for expanded clones, and some rows have none.

D gene	J gene	clone size	V gene	CDR3 protein	CDR3 DNA
-	TRBJ2-3	few	TRBV12-3/TRBV12-4	CASSPWRTSTDTQYF	TGTGCCAGCAGCCCATGGAGGACTAGCACAGATACGCAGTATTTT
-	TRBJ2-2	-	TRBV12-5	CASGRTGTGELFF	TGTGCTAGTGGCCGAACAGGGACCGGGGAGCTGTTTTTT
-	TRBJ2-7	few	TRBV20-1	CSYDRRGVLNYEQYF	TGCAGTTATGACAGAAGGGGGGTCTTAAACTACGAGCAGTACTTC
TRBD2	TRBJ2-1	once	TRBV7-2	CASSIHSSGGYNEQFF	TGTGCCAGCAGCATCCACTCTAGCGGGGGATACAATGAGCAGTTCTTC
-	TRBJ2-5	many	TRBV12-3/TRBV12-4	CASSFQGSNQETQYF	TGTGCCAGCAGTTTTCAAGGCAGCAACCAAGAGACCCAGTACTTC
-	TRBJ1-5	many	TRBV12-3/TRBV12-4	CASSLEAGVFNQPQHF	TGTGCCAGCAGTTTGGAAGCAGGGGTTTTTAATCAGCCCCAGCATTTT
TRBD1	TRBJ2-7	many	TRBV12-3/TRBV12-4	CASSFKGQGFYEQYF	TGTGCCAGCAGTTTCAAGGGACAGGGTTTCTACGAGCAGTACTTC
TRBD1	TRBJ2-5	-	TRBV29-1	CSVSVTGIETQYF	TGCAGCGTTTCGGTGACAGGGATAGAGACCCAGTACTTC
TRBD2	TRBJ2-6	-	TRBV15	CATSMRGVSSGANVLTF	TGTGCCACCAGCATGCGGGGGGTCAGCTCTGGGGCCAACGTCCTGACTTTC
-	TRBJ1-2	many	TRBV20-1	CSGEDNYGYTF	TGCAGTGGGGAGGATAACTATGGCTACACCTTC
-	TRBJ2-2	many	TRBV5-1	CASRVGANTGELFF	TGCGCCAGCAGAGTCGGGGCGAACACCGGGGAGCTGTTTTTT
-	TRBJ2-7	few	TRBV20-1	CSAREVGSSYEQYF	TGCAGTGCTAGAGAAGTAGGTTCCTCCTACGAGCAGTACTTC